This entry concerns a single T cell receptor beta chain. What it binds is not known. Then a second PCR, running about 6 to 12 cycles, was carried out with a sample-barcoded 5' primer and a J-beta primer mix. TCRdb re-analysed the 5' RACE reads in MiXCR, keeping a single row per CDR3 protein. The sample gives 450,000 to 700,000 distinct CDR3 sequences, 27% of which show up once; around 20% is in the top ten. The germline V gene encodes CDR1 PRHDT and CDR2 FYEKMQ (reference sequence). The CDR3 covers 11 residues. Trimming removed 6 bases at V and 7 bases at J, with 9 bases between. These data belong to a study of blood T cells in healthy people across ages. Study conclusions and caveats: Among long-lived donors, naive CD4+ cells were more numerous and diversity higher than in aged donors. Diversity figures derived from one million T cells were judged to underestimate the true value.

The chain carries TRBV13 and TRBJ1-1; D possibly corresponds to TRBD1 (6 bases). Sequencing was done on a sample of blood. This TCR was sampled from a woman between 65 and 79 years old in good health. Here the CDR3 reads CASRRTDEAFF. CDR3 DNA: TGTGCCAGCAGACGGACAGATGAAGCTTTCTTT.